This TCR beta chain was identified during a study of T-cell reconstitution after alpha-beta-depleted transplantation in children. Unique molecular identifiers were incorporated when the TCRbeta library was constructed. TCRdb called the PCR reads again in MiXCR, with one record for every CDR3 protein. Among about 340,000 distinct CDR3 sequences listed, about 9.4% were seen once. Germline CDR1 and CDR2: SGHRS and YFSETQ. This CDR3 spans 14 amino acids. This clonotype was seen at least ten times. The junction departs from the called germline gene at one end, perhaps through a read error. The specimen was PBMCs from the stem cell graft donor, collected from the stem cell graft. The TCR was taken from a human donor who donated a stem cell graft to a child with acute lymphoblastic leukemia. The genes are TRBV5-1 and TRBJ2-7; TRBD1 aligns across 10 bases. CDR3 coding DNA: TGTGCCAGCAGCTTTGGGACAGGGGACTACGAGCAGTACTTC. This sequence encodes CASSFGTGDYEQYF.